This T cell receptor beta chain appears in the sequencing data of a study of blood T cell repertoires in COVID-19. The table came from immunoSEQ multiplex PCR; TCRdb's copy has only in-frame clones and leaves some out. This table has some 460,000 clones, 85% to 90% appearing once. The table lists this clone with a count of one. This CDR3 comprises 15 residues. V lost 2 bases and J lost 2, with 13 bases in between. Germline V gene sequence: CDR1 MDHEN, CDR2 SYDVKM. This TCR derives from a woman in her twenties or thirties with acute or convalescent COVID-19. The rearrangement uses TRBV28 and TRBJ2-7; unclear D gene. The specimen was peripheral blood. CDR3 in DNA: TGTGCCAGCAGTTTAGATTCAGGAAAAACCTACGAGCAGTACTTC. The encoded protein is CASSLDSGKTYEQYF.